These T cell receptor beta chains were read from a single sample in a study of T cells in Graves' hyperthyroidism and ophthalmopathy. TCRdb reprocessed the multiplex PCR reads with MiXCR, giving one entry per CDR3 protein. This sample has more than 500,000 distinct CDR3 sequences, with roughly 16% found just once. Material: blood. Receptors were obtained from a young woman with Graves' ophthalmopathy. The CDR3 runs from the conserved cysteine through the conserved F or W. The D gene is left open where the match is weak. Expanded clones are given a class, and other clones once, few, many or no size at all.

cdr3_nt cdr3_aa j_call clone_size v_call d_call
TGTGCCAGCAGCCACAAAGCGACTAGCGGCATAAACAATGAGCAGTTCTTC CASSHKATSGINNEQFF TRBJ2-1 few TRBV4-2 TRBD2
TGTGCCACCTCCCCATGGGGGTCCACAGATACGCAGTATTTT CATSPWGSTDTQYF TRBJ2-3 few TRBV7-2 .
TGTGCCAGCACCTCTGCGCTTACAACAGGGGGCTGGTCTCATGGCTACACCTTC CASTSALTTGGWSHGYTF TRBJ1-2 . TRBV7-2 TRBD1
TGCAGTGCTAACGGGAACACCGGGGAGCTGTTTTTT CSANGNTGELFF TRBJ2-2 many TRBV20-1 .
TGTGCCAGCAGCCGCGAGACAGGGTCTTATGGCTACACCTTC CASSRETGSYGYTF TRBJ1-2 many TRBV11-1 TRBD1
TGTGCCAGCAGCCCTACTTTGGCCGCCGGGGAGCTGTTTTTT CASSPTLAAGELFF TRBJ2-2 . TRBV6-1 .
TGTGCCTGGAGCGACCGGACAGGGCGAAACACCATATATTTT CAWSDRTGRNTIYF TRBJ1-3 many TRBV30 TRBD1
TGTGCCAGTATTAAGGCTTATAGCAATCAGCCCCAGCATTTT CASIKAYSNQPQHF TRBJ1-5 many TRBV19 .
TGTGCCAGTAACCGGGATCGGGCAGGCGAGCAGTACTTC CASNRDRAGEQYF TRBJ2-7 many TRBV6-1 .
TGCGCCAGCAGCCCCCTCGCGGGGGAAGCTAGCGGGAGGGTCACAGATACGCAGTATTTT CASSPLAGEASGRVTDTQYF TRBJ2-3 many TRBV5-1 TRBD2
TGCGCCAGCACCCTAGCGGGAGGTGCCTACGAGCAGTACTTC CASTLAGGAYEQYF TRBJ2-7 many TRBV5-1 TRBD2
TGTGCCTGGAGTTCCGACAGGGGCTTTCTGTACTTC CAWSSDRGFLYF TRBJ2-5 few TRBV30 TRBD1